This T cell receptor beta chain was sequenced for a study of T-cell memory formation after mild COVID-19. This clonotype was seen only a few times. TCRdb passed the 5' RACE reads through MiXCR, listing each CDR3 protein once. This table has 250,000 to 400,000 distinct CDR3 sequences, 14% appearing once. Germline V CDR1 and CDR2: DFQATT, SNEGSKA (reference sequence). The CDR3 loop spans 14 amino acids. Trimming cost V 0 bases and J 5 bases; bases outside gene matches: 2. This chain links TRBV20-1 with TRBJ2-3; TRBD2 aligns across 10 bases. This clonotype was sampled from a man between 18 and 35 years old who had mild COVID-19 (a few samples of this study predate the infection). Cell type and time point are not known. Sequenced: PBMCs or a T cell subset sorted from them (not recorded which). CDR3 loop: CSARDGTSVDTQYF. CDR3 in DNA: TGCAGTGCTAGAGACGGGACTAGCGTAGATACGCAGTATTTT.